This T cell receptor beta chain stems from a study of blood T cell repertoires in COVID-19. Overall study: Whether acute or convalescent, the COVID-19 samples came from the United States, Italy and Spain.

Germline CDR1 SGHRS, CDR2 YFSETQ. This CDR3 spans 13 amino acids. Trimming removed 5 bases at V and 3 bases at J, with 11 bases between. This clone was recorded only once. Original methodology: For nucleated cells, counts were estimated from reference gene primer amplification. Libraries were prepared by immunoSEQ multiplex PCR; TCRdb keeps only in-frame clonotypes and omits some of them. The V and J calls and the clone size are those of that table, but D and trimming were determined from the DNA. Of about 50,000 clones in the sample, nearly 85% were seen once. The sequence derives from a man in his forties or fifties with acute or convalescent COVID-19. The chain uses TRBV5-1 and TRBJ2-5, with a possible D match to TRBD1 (5 bases). Sequencing was carried out using peripheral blood. The CDR3 region is CASSGQGKETQYF. The CDR3 coding sequence is TGCGCCAGCAGTGGGCAGGGTAAAGAGACCCAGTACTTC.